A single sample gave rise to the 26 T cell receptor beta chains below, sequenced in a study of blood T cell repertoires in COVID-19 (dated by TCRdb to 2020 to 2021). The receptor library was made with the immunoSEQ multiplex PCR assay. TCRdb provides this immuneACCESS table in a form limited to in-frame rearrangements. Some clones are lacking; in checked studies, under half of them reflect an unresolved V gene, and why the rest are absent is not known. The sample data list around 190,000 clones, and about four fifths of these were observed just once. Roughly 9.6% of the sample is held by the ten biggest clonotypes. The specimen sequenced was peripheral blood. These receptors were collected from a woman between 40 and 55 years old with COVID-19, enrolled during active disease.

This sequence joins TRBV9 and TRBJ1-4; tentative D call: TRBD1 (5 bases). V lost 2 bases and J lost 8, with 13 bases in between. Per germline, CDR1 SGDLS and CDR2 YYNGEE. CDR3 length: 14 amino acids. CDR3 bases: TGTGCCAGCAGCGTTGGAAGGGGCCGGGAAAAACTGTTTTTT. Amino acid sequence: CASSVGRGREKLFF.

This chain joins TRBV3-1 (or the pseudogene TRBV3-2) and TRBJ2-1; the D is unclear. The CDR3 is 13 amino acids. V lost 4 bases and J 5 bases, leaving 9 bases between the germline ends. Germline CDR1 and CDR2: LGHDT and YNNKEL (reference sequence). The CDR3 sequence: CASSPFPDNEQFF. The CDR3 DNA reads as TGTGCCAGCAGCCCGTTTCCTGACAATGAGCAGTTCTTC.

V gene TRBV5-1 combines with J gene TRBJ1-6; TRBD1 is a possible D gene (5 bases). The CDR3 is 14 residues long. Germline V gene data show CDR1 as SGHRS and CDR2 as YFSETQ. Trimming pared 5 bases from V and 10 bases from J, leaving 16 bases between. The CDR3 reads CASSGAEKGSPLHF. Written as DNA, the CDR3 is TGCGCCAGCAGTGGGGCAGAGAAGGGGTCACCCCTCCACTTT.

This chain connects TRBV6-5 to TRBJ2-7; TRBD1 aligns across 8 bases. CDR1 is MNHEY, CDR2 SVGAGI, per germline. The CDR3 contains 15 residues. Germline trimming cut 6 bases from V and 2 bases from J; bases unmatched to any gene: 9. The CDR3 loop is CASRLAQGAAYEQYF. Here the CDR3 DNA reads TGTGCCAGCAGGCTTGCTCAGGGGGCGGCCTACGAGCAGTACTTC.

Ten or more counts support this clone. V gene TRBV5-6 combines with J gene TRBJ1-2, with D possibly TRBD1 on 5 matching bases. The V end was cut by 0 bases, the J end by 5 bases, with 14 bases between. CDR1 and CDR2 from the germline V gene are SGHDT and YYEEEE. The CDR3 length is 15 residues. The CDR3 DNA reads as TGTGCCAGCAGCTTGGCAGGGTCCCTTCCTTATGGCTACACCTTC. Translating it yields CASSLAGSLPYGYTF.

The chain uses TRBV19 and TRBJ2-5; TRBD1 agrees at 8 bases. This CDR3 is built from 15 residues. CDR1 and CDR2 (germline): LNHDA, SQIVND (reference sequence). The junction had 10 bases not matched to a gene; V was cut back by 5 bases and J by 5 bases. The DNA for the CDR3 is TGTGCCAGTAGTGGCGGACAGGGACGGTGGGAGACCCAGTACTTC. Translated: CASSGGQGRWETQYF.

This clone occurred a few times. The rearrangement joins TRBV3-1 (or the pseudogene TRBV3-2) to TRBJ1-1; TRBD1 might be the D (5 bases). From germline, CDR1 is LGHDT and CDR2 YNNKEL (reference sequence). Trimming left V 5 bases short and J 1 base short, with 11 bases between. The CDR3 has 14 amino acids. The CDR3 here is CASSYTDKNTEAFF. Written as DNA, the CDR3 is TGTGCCAGCAGCTATACGGACAAGAACACTGAAGCTTTCTTT.

A few counts support this clone. The rearrangement uses TRBV9 and TRBJ2-1; 10 nucleotides agree with TRBD2. The CDR3 covers 18 residues. Unmatched junction bases numbered 16, after V lost 3 bases and J lost 7 bases. The germline CDR1 and CDR2 sequences are SGDLS and YYNGEE. The CDR3 sequence: CASSADLRSSGSQNEQFF. Here the CDR3 DNA reads TGTGCCAGCAGCGCCGACCTTCGCTCTAGCGGGAGTCAGAATGAGCAGTTCTTC.

This clone has more than one count but fewer than ten. This sequence joins TRBV4-1 and TRBJ2-3; 8 positions agree with TRBD2. Germline V gene sequence: CDR1 MGHRA, CDR2 YSYEKL. V lost 4 bases and J lost 2; bases outside the gene matches: 2. CDR3 size: 14 residues. The CDR3 DNA sequence: TGCGCCAGCAGCCCGGGGGGGAACACAGATACGCAGTATTTT. It yields the protein CASSPGGNTDTQYF.

This clone was recorded a few times. The CDR3 DNA reads as TGTGCCAGCAGCCACCAAGCGGGACCCACAGATACGCAGTATTTT. The encoded protein is CASSHQAGPTDTQYF. The rearrangement joins TRBV7-9 to TRBJ2-3, with 7 bases aligning to TRBD2. Germline V lookup: CDR1 SEHNR, CDR2 FQNEAQ (reference sequence). This CDR3 comprises 15 residues. The junction had 7 bases not matched to a gene; V was cut back by 5 bases and J by 2 bases.

The chain employs TRBV19 and TRBJ2-7; maybe TRBD2 (5 bases). The V and J ends lost 1 base and 5 bases respectively, with 21 bases between them. In germline, CDR1 is LNHDA, CDR2 SQIVND (reference sequence). This CDR3 has 17 residues. The CDR3 DNA follows: TGTGCCAGTAGTATAGGGATCGGAGCGGCCGGATCGGACGAGCAGTACTTC. As protein: CASSIGIGAAGSDEQYF.

Remarks on this clone: Germline and junction disagree at one end, which may indicate a read error. The genes are TRBV7-2 and TRBJ1-2; TRBD1 might be the D (5 bases). This CDR3 spans 14 amino acids. Germline CDR1 and CDR2: SGHTA and FQGNSA. The CDR3: CAGSPDSGIYGYTF. The CDR3 DNA reads TGTGCCGGCAGTCCCGACAGCGGGATCTATGGCTACACCTTC.

V and J are TRBV27 and TRBJ2-5; tentative D call: TRBD1 (6 bases). This CDR3 is 13 amino acids long. V lost 6 bases and J 5 bases, leaving 13 bases between the germline ends. Germline values: CDR1 MNHEY, CDR2 SMNVEV (reference sequence). CDR3 DNA sequence: TGTGCCAGCAGCGAGGACAGTGGGGAGACCCAGTACTTC. Encoded protein: CASSEDSGETQYF.

This clone showed up just once. This chain connects TRBV28 to TRBJ2-1; 7 bases line up with TRBD2. This CDR3 spans 14 amino acids. Germline lookup yields CDR1 MDHEN and CDR2 SYDVKM. V was clipped by 1 base and J by 9 bases; unmatched bases: 6. As DNA, the CDR3 is TGTGCCAGCAGTTTATACGGGGGGATGGGTGAGCAGTTCTTC. Translated, it gives CASSLYGGMGEQFF.

The rearrangement joins TRBV28 to TRBJ1-5, with 7 bases fitting TRBD1. CDR1 and CDR2 (germline): MDHEN, SYDVKM. The V and J ends lost 3 bases and 0 bases, in that order; junction bases with no gene match: 8. CDR3 length: 17 amino acids. CDR3 sequence (DNA): TGTGCCAGCAGTTTTGGTGGCAGGGGGGTTAGCAATCAGCCCCAGCATTTT. The encoded protein is CASSFGGRGVSNQPQHF.

The chain recombines TRBV30 with TRBJ2-3; possibly TRBD1 for D (5 bases). Germline V gene sequence: CDR1 GTSNPN, CDR2 SVGIG (reference sequence). There are 16 residues in the CDR3. Between the trimmed V and J ends, which lost 2 bases and 3 bases, there was a span of 18 bases. CDR3 residues: CAWSSDSRRPTDTQYF. In DNA form, the CDR3 reads TGTGCCTGGAGTAGCGACAGCAGAAGACCGACAGATACGCAGTATTTT.

The table lists this clone with a few counts. Written as DNA, the CDR3 is TGTGCCAGCAACGACAGGGGCACCGGGGAGCTGTTTTTT. Protein: CASNDRGTGELFF. This chain links TRBV2 with TRBJ2-2; the match to TRBD1 covers 8 bases. The CDR3 totals 13 residues. The J segment lost 4 bases and the V segment lost 7 bases, leaving 2 bases of the junction unmatched. Per germline, CDR1 SNHLY and CDR2 FYNNEI.

This rearrangement joins TRBV28 to TRBJ2-1; 7 bases agree with TRBD1. CDR3 length: 14 residues. Germline V gives CDR1 MDHEN, CDR2 SYDVKM. The V gene end was trimmed by 3 bases and the J gene end by 8 bases; junction bases not matched to a gene: 7. DNA of the CDR3: TGTGCCAGCAGTTTTCCGGGACAGTCCCATGAGCAGTTCTTC. It encodes CASSFPGQSHEQFF.

This rearrangement joins TRBV11-1 to TRBJ2-3; TRBD2 might be the D (5 bases). Deletions cut 6 bases from V and 4 bases from J, with 11 bases between. The germline CDR1 and CDR2 sequences are SGHAT and FQDESV (reference sequence). This CDR3 is built from 13 residues. The CDR3 region is CASRERTADTQYF. CDR3 DNA: TGTGCCAGCAGAGAGAGGACTGCAGATACGCAGTATTTT.

This clone showed up just a few times. The rearrangement uses TRBV19 and TRBJ1-1, with D possibly TRBD1 on 6 matching bases. Per germline, CDR1 LNHDA and CDR2 SQIVND (reference sequence). The ends were cut back, 3 bases at V and 1 base at J, with 9 bases in the middle. This CDR3 contains 14 residues. DNA for the CDR3: TGTGCCAGTAGTATGGGGGCTGCGAACACTGAAGCTTTCTTT. It is translated as CASSMGAANTEAFF.

This clone was seen just once. This sequence joins TRBV20-1 and TRBJ1-2; tentatively, D is TRBD1 (5 bases). CDR1 DFQATT and CDR2 SNEGSKA come from the germline V gene (reference sequence). V gave up 4 bases and J gave up 7 bases, with 10 bases separating them. The CDR3 totals 11 residues. The CDR3 sequence: CSATGSTGYTF. Written as DNA, the CDR3 is TGCAGTGCTACAGGGTCTACTGGCTACACCTTC.

This chain joins TRBV28 and TRBJ1-5, with D hard to call. CDR1 and CDR2 from the germline V gene are MDHEN and SYDVKM. This CDR3 has 15 amino acids. V shed 2 bases and J shed 2 bases, with 10 bases lying between them. CDR3 protein: CASSLTGFGNQPQHF. CDR3 DNA: TGTGCCAGCAGTTTAACGGGGTTTGGCAATCAGCCCCAGCATTTT.

The chain carries TRBV4-2 and TRBJ2-3; D is unclear. V dropped 4 bases and J dropped 0 bases, with 11 bases sitting between them. CDR1 LGHNA and CDR2 YNFKEQ come from the germline V gene. The CDR3 is 15 amino acids. Written as DNA, the CDR3 is TGTGCCAGCAGCCCTATCATTACTAGCACAGATACGCAGTATTTT. Translation gives CASSPIITSTDTQYF.

The J gene is TRBJ2-3, the V gene TRBV5-6, with 9 bases matching TRBD1. CDR1 and CDR2 from the germline V gene are SGHDT and YYEEEE. The trim removed 6 bases at V and 2 bases at J, leaving 7 bases unmatched. The CDR3 runs 15 residues. CDR3 DNA sequence: TGTGCCAGCACCATACAGGGGGCCCCCACAGATACGCAGTATTTT. Amino acids: CASTIQGAPTDTQYF.

The rearrangement joins TRBV20-1 to TRBJ1-5; D is perhaps TRBD1 (6 bases). CDR1 and CDR2 (germline): DFQATT, SNEGSKA (reference sequence). V dropped 3 bases and J dropped 8 bases, with 20 bases sitting between them. This CDR3 spans 15 amino acids. The CDR3 spells CSASRSQGMVEPQHF. DNA of the CDR3: TGCAGTGCTAGTCGGTCGCAGGGGATGGTAGAGCCCCAGCATTTT.

This chain uses TRBV19 with TRBJ2-3, with D possibly being TRBD2 (6 bases). Germline loops: CDR1 LNHDA, CDR2 SQIVND (reference sequence). V shed 3 bases and J shed 0 bases, with 10 bases lying between them. The CDR3 is made up of 15 amino acids. The CDR3 bases are TGTGCCAGTAGTATCGGAGGGCCGAGCACAGATACGCAGTATTTT. Translation: CASSIGGPSTDTQYF.